This is a list of T cell receptor beta chains from one sample in a study of cytomegalovirus exposure and HLA in healthy donors. Assay: immunoSEQ multiplex PCR; the TCRdb copy retains only in-frame clones and omits some. The table has about 110,000 clones, approximately 85% seen once. The sample consisted of PBMCs. The receptors were sampled from a woman under 30 in good health and CMV-seronegative. The CDR3 runs from the conserved cysteine through the conserved F or W. D genes are given only for firm matches. Some rows have no size entry. The others give once, few or many, or a class for an expanded clone.

J gene: TRBJ1-4; V gene: TRBV6-4; clone size: -; D gene: TRBD1; CDR3 protein: CASSEPGQGQEKLFF; CDR3 DNA: TGTGCCAGCAGCGAACCGGGACAGGGGCAGGAAAAACTGTTTTTT
J gene: TRBJ2-1; V gene: TRBV28; clone size: -; D gene: TRBD1; CDR3 protein: CATRTGPYNEQFF; CDR3 DNA: TGTGCCACCCGGACAGGACCGTACAATGAGCAGTTCTTC
J gene: TRBJ1-2; V gene: TRBV6-6; clone size: -; D gene: TRBD1; CDR3 protein: CASTLGQGTTLYGYTF; CDR3 DNA: TGTGCCAGCACCCTCGGACAGGGTACCACACTTTATGGCTACACCTTC
J gene: TRBJ2-7; V gene: TRBV7-9; clone size: -; D gene: TRBD1; CDR3 protein: CASSLRGPFYEQYF; CDR3 DNA: TGTGCCAGCAGCTTAAGGGGGCCTTTCTACGAGCAGTACTTC
J gene: TRBJ1-1; V gene: TRBV27; clone size: -; D gene: -; CDR3 protein: CASSSRLPESAEAFF; CDR3 DNA: TGTGCCAGCAGTTCGCGACTGCCGGAGAGCGCTGAAGCTTTCTTT
J gene: TRBJ2-7; V gene: TRBV25-1; clone size: -; D gene: TRBD1; CDR3 protein: CATSDREDYEQYF; CDR3 DNA: TGTGCCACTTCGGACAGGGAGGACTACGAGCAGTACTTC
J gene: TRBJ2-3; V gene: TRBV4-2; clone size: -; D gene: TRBD1; CDR3 protein: CASSQEGFRGTGSSDTQYF; CDR3 DNA: TGTGCCAGCAGCCAAGAGGGATTTAGGGGGACAGGGAGTTCAGATACGCAGTATTTT
J gene: TRBJ2-6; V gene: TRBV9; clone size: once; D gene: TRBD2; CDR3 protein: CASTRGDGANVLTF; CDR3 DNA: TGTGCCAGCACTCGGGGGGATGGGGCCAACGTCCTGACTTTC
J gene: TRBJ1-5; V gene: TRBV6-1; clone size: once; D gene: TRBD1; CDR3 protein: CASSETGEQPQHF; CDR3 DNA: TGTGCCAGCAGCGAGACAGGGGAACAGCCCCAGCATTTT
J gene: TRBJ2-7; V gene: TRBV13; clone size: -; D gene: -; CDR3 protein: CASSFPGFEQYF; CDR3 DNA: TGTGCCAGCAGCTTTCCAGGGTTTGAGCAGTACTTC
J gene: TRBJ1-4; V gene: TRBV6-4; clone size: -; D gene: -; CDR3 protein: CASPSETTNEKLFF; CDR3 DNA: TGTGCCAGCCCCAGCGAAACAACTAATGAAAAACTGTTTTTT
J gene: TRBJ2-1; V gene: TRBV5-1; clone size: -; D gene: -; CDR3 protein: CASSTPRDKGISYNEQFF; CDR3 DNA: TGCGCCAGCAGCACACCCCGGGACAAAGGGATTTCCTACAATGAGCAGTTCTTC
J gene: TRBJ1-2; V gene: TRBV9; clone size: -; D gene: -; CDR3 protein: CASGGGGYTF; CDR3 DNA: TGTGCCAGCGGGGGGGGTGGCTACACCTTC
J gene: TRBJ1-2; V gene: TRBV4-2; clone size: -; D gene: -; CDR3 protein: CASSQEVVPGQYYGYTF; CDR3 DNA: TGTGCCAGCAGCCAAGAAGTAGTCCCCGGACAGTACTATGGCTACACCTTC
J gene: TRBJ2-2; V gene: TRBV5-1; clone size: -; D gene: TRBD1; CDR3 protein: CASSLALGRGRTGELFF; CDR3 DNA: TGCGCCAGCAGCTTGGCCCTGGGCAGGGGGCGAACCGGGGAGCTGTTTTTT
J gene: TRBJ1-2; V gene: TRBV19; clone size: -; D gene: -; CDR3 protein: CASSIAGLANYGYTF; CDR3 DNA: TGTGCCAGTAGTATAGCCGGCCTAGCTAACTATGGCTACACCTTC
J gene: TRBJ2-1; V gene: TRBV4-1; clone size: -; D gene: -; CDR3 protein: CASSQDLSLRLWSEQFF; CDR3 DNA: TGCGCCAGCAGCCAAGATCTATCCCTCCGCTTATGGAGTGAGCAGTTCTTC
J gene: TRBJ1-4; V gene: TRBV5-5; clone size: -; D gene: -; CDR3 protein: CASRRQTAEKLFF; CDR3 DNA: TGTGCCAGCAGGCGCCAGACAGCGGAAAAACTGTTTTTT
J gene: TRBJ1-2; V gene: TRBV6-1; clone size: -; D gene: TRBD1; CDR3 protein: CASSARDRTTYGYTF; CDR3 DNA: TGTGCCAGCAGTGCCCGGGACAGGACAACCTATGGCTACACCTTC
J gene: TRBJ1-2; V gene: TRBV27; clone size: -; D gene: -; CDR3 protein: CASSFGQLYGYTF; CDR3 DNA: TGTGCCAGCAGTTTCGGACAGCTCTATGGCTACACCTTC
J gene: TRBJ2-1; V gene: TRBV4-1; clone size: -; D gene: -; CDR3 protein: CASSERGGQGYEQFF; CDR3 DNA: TGCGCCAGCAGCGAAAGGGGGGGGCAAGGGTATGAGCAGTTCTTC
J gene: TRBJ2-1; V gene: TRBV5-6; clone size: -; D gene: TRBD2; CDR3 protein: CASSFPLAGGHNEQFF; CDR3 DNA: TGTGCCAGCAGCTTCCCACTAGCGGGGGGGCACAATGAGCAGTTCTTC
J gene: TRBJ1-2; V gene: TRBV5-1; clone size: -; D gene: TRBD1; CDR3 protein: CASSCDRGQCYGYTF; CDR3 DNA: TGCGCCAGCAGCTGCGACAGGGGGCAATGCTATGGCTACACCTTC
J gene: TRBJ2-2; V gene: TRBV4-2; clone size: -; D gene: TRBD2; CDR3 protein: CASSQVLAGGQGGELFF; CDR3 DNA: TGTGCCAGCAGCCAAGTCTTAGCGGGGGGGCAGGGTGGGGAGCTGTTTTTT
J gene: TRBJ2-3; V gene: TRBV25-1; clone size: -; D gene: -; CDR3 protein: CASSEAETDTQYF; CDR3 DNA: TGTGCCAGCAGTGAGGCGGAGACAGATACGCAGTATTTT
J gene: TRBJ2-1; V gene: TRBV7-9; clone size: once; D gene: -; CDR3 protein: CASSLTSLSSYNEQFF; CDR3 DNA: TGTGCCAGCAGCCTAACTAGTCTGAGCTCCTACAATGAGCAGTTCTTC
J gene: TRBJ2-7; V gene: TRBV11-2; clone size: -; D gene: TRBD2; CDR3 protein: CASSSHKGLAGSSYEQYF; CDR3 DNA: TGTGCCAGCAGCTCCCACAAAGGCCTAGCGGGGAGCTCCTACGAGCAGTACTTC
J gene: TRBJ1-1; V gene: TRBV6-1; clone size: -; D gene: -; CDR3 protein: CASSERSGWTEAFF; CDR3 DNA: TGTGCCAGCAGTGAACGGTCGGGTTGGACTGAAGCTTTCTTT
J gene: TRBJ2-7; V gene: TRBV4-1; clone size: -; D gene: -; CDR3 protein: CASSQRISYEQYF; CDR3 DNA: TGCGCCAGCAGCCAGAGAATCTCCTACGAGCAGTACTTC
J gene: TRBJ2-2; V gene: TRBV27; clone size: -; D gene: -; CDR3 protein: CASRNDRGGELFF; CDR3 DNA: TGTGCCAGCAGGAACGACCGGGGCGGGGAGCTGTTTTTT
J gene: TRBJ2-7; V gene: TRBV9; clone size: -; D gene: -; CDR3 protein: CASSGRGGYEQYF; CDR3 DNA: TGTGCCAGCAGCGGCAGGGGCGGCTACGAGCAGTACTTC
J gene: TRBJ1-1; V gene: TRBV6-5; clone size: -; D gene: -; CDR3 protein: CASSFTGTSNTEAFF; CDR3 DNA: TGTGCCAGCAGTTTCACCGGGACATCTAACACTGAAGCTTTCTTT
J gene: TRBJ2-7; V gene: TRBV30; clone size: -; D gene: -; CDR3 protein: CAWSVDRAYEQYF; CDR3 DNA: TGTGCCTGGAGTGTGGACAGAGCCTACGAGCAGTACTTC
J gene: TRBJ2-4; V gene: TRBV6-5; clone size: few; D gene: TRBD2; CDR3 protein: CASSYGGGSIQYF; CDR3 DNA: TGTGCCAGCAGTTACGGCGGGGGGAGCATTCAGTACTTC
J gene: TRBJ1-1; V gene: TRBV6-1; clone size: -; D gene: TRBD1; CDR3 protein: CASSATGVEAFF; CDR3 DNA: TGTGCCAGCAGCGCAACAGGGGTCGAAGCTTTCTTT
J gene: TRBJ2-3; V gene: TRBV7-9; clone size: few; D gene: TRBD2; CDR3 protein: CASSTWTSGGKTSTDTQYF; CDR3 DNA: TGTGCCAGCAGCACCTGGACTAGCGGGGGCAAAACTAGCACAGATACGCAGTATTTT
J gene: TRBJ2-5; V gene: TRBV6-1; clone size: -; D gene: TRBD1; CDR3 protein: CARMTGSETQYF; CDR3 DNA: TGTGCCAGGATGACAGGGTCAGAGACCCAGTACTTC
J gene: TRBJ2-3; V gene: TRBV7-3; clone size: -; D gene: TRBD2; CDR3 protein: CASSSGTSRGTDTQYF; CDR3 DNA: TGTGCCAGCAGCTCGGGGACTAGCAGGGGCACAGATACGCAGTATTTT
J gene: TRBJ2-1; V gene: TRBV27; clone size: -; D gene: TRBD2; CDR3 protein: CASSAITSGGYNEQFF; CDR3 DNA: TGTGCCAGCAGTGCGATAACTAGCGGGGGGTACAATGAGCAGTTCTTC
J gene: TRBJ2-2; V gene: TRBV29-1; clone size: -; D gene: TRBD1; CDR3 protein: CSVDTLDRGAGELFF; CDR3 DNA: TGCAGCGTGGATACCCTAGACAGGGGGGCCGGGGAGCTGTTTTTT
J gene: TRBJ1-1; V gene: TRBV21-1; clone size: few; D gene: -; CDR3 protein: CASSPPPGQRAFF; CDR3 DNA: TGTGCCAGCAGCCCTCCTCCGGGACAGCGAGCTTTCTTT